This TCR beta chain is from a study of naive and memory T cell subsets. General study results and limits: Naive repertoires, especially CD8, held a few larger clonotypes, possibly memory cells re-expressing CD45RA.

The CDR3 runs 16 residues. V was shortened by 8 bases and J by 1 base, with 20 bases between the two germline ends. Two oligonucleotides, mixed equimolar, formed the beta constant-region primer covering TRBC1 and TRBC2. Nested alpha and beta constant-region primers with the SP2 primer drove four PCR rounds on ligated cDNA. TCRdb passed the UMI-ligation and nested PCR reads through MiXCR, listing each CDR3 protein once. The data show under 150,000 distinct CDR3 sequences, 15% to 20% seen once. Worth noting for this clonotype: The antigen is unknown.

The receptor comes from a human donor in good health. Sequenced: naive CD8+ T cells from blood. This sequence joins TRBV12-3 or TRBV12-4 and TRBJ2-5, with D possibly matching TRBD2 (6 bases). CDR3 DNA sequence: TGTGCCAGCCGAGAGGCCGGGACTGCCACCCAAGAGACCCAGTACTTC. It specifies CASREAGTATQETQYF.